This T cell receptor (beta chain) derives from a study of blood T cell repertoires in COVID-19. At the level of the study: Material from acute and convalescent COVID-19 was sourced from the United States, Italy and Spain. T cells, B-cell-depleted T cells, or PBMCs supplied cDNA or gDNA.

Original handling: Estimation of nucleated cell counts was performed using reference gene primer amplification. Method: immunoSEQ multiplex PCR; TCRdb's copy keeps in-frame clones and lacks some. Clone size and V and J calls were adopted from that table, with D and trimming inferred from the DNA. The sample shows some 78,000 clones, around nine tenths of them seen only once. The CDR3 length is 12 residues. Germline loops: CDR1 GTSNPN, CDR2 SVGIG (reference sequence). With 0 bases removed from V and 12 bases from J, the gap between germline ends came to 12 bases. The origin of this receptor is a man between 65 and 85 years old with active or convalescent COVID-19. Specimen: peripheral blood. This chain joins TRBV30 and TRBJ2-1; D is perhaps TRBD2 (5 bases). CDR3 region: CAWSVHGERQFF. Written as DNA, the CDR3 is TGTGCCTGGAGTGTACATGGGGAGCGGCAGTTCTTC.